This T cell receptor (beta chain) was recovered during a study of blood T cells in healthy people across ages (dated by TCRdb to between 2015 and 2017). Background on the whole study: In model experiments, template switching captured roughly one uniquely barcoded TCR beta cDNA molecule for every two T cells. Using deep sequencing normalized with unique cDNA molecular identifiers, the study measured how TCR beta repertoire diversity changes with age. To avoid experimental bias, donors of different ages were distributed randomly across sequencing lanes. Using the same blood draw, the study looked at two additional independent replicas of 1 million unique cDNA reads for two donors, one aged 18 to 30 and the other aged 80 or older. The donors were divided into four age groups: young (average about 16 years), middle-aged (approximately 42), aged (about 60) and long-lived (82).

Libraries came from 5' RACE. The instrument was an Illumina HiSeq 2500. A second roughly 6 to 12 cycle PCR used a sample-barcoded 5' primer and a J-beta primer mix. A unique molecular identifier was introduced onto each TCR beta cDNA molecule by a template-switch 5' adaptor carrying 12 random nucleotides. Each sample yielded at least 2.5 million CDR3-containing paired-end reads. First-strand cDNA was synthesized from all RNA with the Mint cDNA synthesis kit, primed by a TRBC-specific oligonucleotide. After uracil-DNA glycosylase treatment, a first 18-cycle PCR used universal primers M1SS and BC2_uni_R on all cDNA. From the authors' description of their analysis: For normalization, 1 million high-quality reads, each with a distinct molecular identifier, were randomly selected from each sample. Reads with shared molecular identifiers were discarded instead of being binned into consensus sequences. MiTCR, set to a Q25 quality threshold and the strictest error-elimination algorithm, was used for CDR3 identification, clonotype clustering and error correction. A nonparametric unseen species model with Euler transformation was used to estimate lower-bound total TCR beta diversity. Using fastp trimming at Q25 and MiXCR clonotype assembly, TCRdb reanalyzed the public sequencing data and kept in-frame beta chains. For every CDR3 protein sequence, its rows merge into one entry that carries the most common genes and DNA. These V and J calls originate from TCRdb's pipeline instead of the authors' own analysis. In this sample the table shows hundreds of thousands of distinct CDR3 sequences, 40% to 60% of which occur a single time. The ten largest clones take up roughly 13% of the sample.

Reading the germline V gene gives CDR1 MDHEN and CDR2 SYDVKM. The CDR3 holds 13 amino acids from the cysteine to the phenylalanine. The sequence is cut down to CDR3 DNA, 39 bases in frame from base 1. V is trimmed back by 7 bases and J by 8 bases, and the junction contains 8 bases that no gene match accounts for. Systemically healthy Caucasian individuals from Russia, approximately 39 in total and aged about 6 to 100 years, were included as donors. Approximately 11 milliliters of peripheral blood were drawn from each donor into EDTA-treated Vacutainer tubes. Ficoll-Paque density-gradient centrifugation was used to isolate PBMCs, with at least 6 million per sample. Total RNA was extracted from PBMCs with Trizol reagent, with at least 5 micrograms obtained per sample. Naive CD45RAhigh/CD27high T cell percentages were measured by flow cytometry on a PBMC aliquot from every donor. Summary of the overall study and its limitations: Estimates of total diversity from one million sequenced T cells were regarded as lower bounds and underestimates. Bulk unsorted PBMC profiling prevented conclusive comparison of naive and antigen-experienced compartments. A strong correlation was found between observed TCR beta diversity and the percentage of naive T cells measured by flow cytometry. Observed TCR beta diversity per million T cells fell roughly linearly with age, and a significant reduction was already apparent by age around 40. The long-lived group showed more naive CD4+ T cells, fewer expanded clones and increased TCR diversity than the aged group, suggesting age selection. The CMV infection status of donors was not known, potentially confounding age-related changes in expanded clonotypes.

As for this clonotype: Its target antigen remains unknown. Per-nucleotide qualities are absent, and no much larger clonotype sits a single base away.

Recombination linked TRBV28 to TRBJ2-1, and TRBD1 matches 7 of the central bases. The sample was blood. This sequence was found in a young man in good health. The sequenced DNA: TGTGCCAGCAATAAAGTAGGGGGCTATGAGCAGTTCTTC. The encoded protein is CASNKVGGYEQFF.